The next 5 T cell receptor beta chains were all read from a single sample in a study of cytomegalovirus exposure and HLA in healthy donors. 13 Jbeta primers and 60 Vbeta primers were used for the PCR. Libraries were prepared by immunoSEQ multiplex PCR; TCRdb keeps only in-frame clonotypes and omits some of them. The sample lists 150,000 to 200,000 clones; about 59% were seen once. The specimen sequenced was PBMCs. These TCRs come from a middle-aged man in good health and CMV-seronegative.

The chain links TRBV6-5 to TRBJ1-4, with 7 bases aligning to TRBD1. The trim removed 8 bases at V and 6 bases at J, leaving 6 bases unmatched. The CDR3 has 13 amino acids. Germline CDR1 reads MNHEY; CDR2 reads SVGAGI. CDR3 loop: CASSRGMDEKLFF. CDR3 DNA sequence: TGTGCCAGCTCCAGGGGGATGGATGAAAAACTGTTTTTT.

This clone was detected a few times. V and J are TRBV27 and TRBJ2-7, with 9 bases that match TRBD2. The CDR3 is 15 residues long. Germline trimming cut 2 bases from V and 2 bases from J; bases unmatched to any gene: 4. Per the germline V gene, CDR1 is MNHEY and CDR2 is SMNVEV (reference sequence). CDR3 nucleotides: TGTGCCAGCAGTTTAAGGAGACTAGCGGCCTACGAGCAGTACTTC. Its translation is CASSLRRLAAYEQYF.

The chain employs TRBV10-3 and TRBJ2-1; D is ambiguous. V shed 11 bases and J shed 4 bases, with 15 bases lying between them. Germline lookup yields CDR1 ENHRY and CDR2 SYGVKD. The CDR3 is 13 residues long. This CDR3 is CASTGGSYNEQFF. CDR3 bases: TGTGCCTCGACTGGCGGAAGTTACAATGAGCAGTTCTTC.

The chain links TRBV28 to TRBJ1-5; TRBD1 matches at 8 bases. The V gene's germline CDR1 is MDHEN and CDR2 SYDVKM. With 5 bases clipped from V and 9 bases from J, the junction kept 12 bases outside the gene matches. The CDR3 length is 15 residues. For the CDR3, the DNA is TGTGCCAGCAGTCTGGGACAGGCCCTGAGGGGGCCCCAGCATTTT. This sequence encodes CASSLGQALRGPQHF.

This clone turned up a few times. This chain links TRBV27 with TRBJ1-6; no clear D. Trimming pared 5 bases from V and 4 bases from J, leaving 12 bases between. The CDR3 totals 15 residues. CDR1 and CDR2 (germline): MNHEY, SMNVEV (reference sequence). CDR3 DNA: TGTGCCAGCAGTGCCCTGTGGCAGTATAATTCACCCCTCCACTTT. This encodes CASSALWQYNSPLHF.